Listed below are T cell receptor beta chains from one sample, sequenced in a study of blood T cell repertoires in COVID-19. This table comes from immunoSEQ multiplex PCR, and its TCRdb copy is limited to in-frame clones, with some not included. This sample has some 320,000 clones, with about 88% found just once. The sample consisted of PBMCs or T cells enriched from blood (not recorded which). All receptors derive from a man aged 55 to 70 who had recovered from COVID-19. Each CDR3 is given with its conserved first and last residue. The D gene is left open where the match is weak. Size values are once, few and many counts, or a class for expanded clones, and some rows have none.

D gene	clone size	V gene	J gene	CDR3 DNA	CDR3 protein
NA	NA	TRBV6-2/TRBV6-3	TRBJ1-2	TGTGCCAGCAGTTTGGGGCCCAACTATGGCTACACCTTC	CASSLGPNYGYTF
NA	NA	TRBV6-2/TRBV6-3	TRBJ2-2	TGTGCCAGCAGTCCGAGGGGGTTTAAATTCGCTACCGGGGAGCTGTTTTTT	CASSPRGFKFATGELFF
NA	few	TRBV3-1/TRBV3-2	TRBJ2-3	TGTGCCAGCAGCCAAGATGTAGACACAGATACGCAGTATTTT	CASSQDVDTDTQYF
TRBD1	NA	TRBV5-1	TRBJ1-1	TGCGCCAGCAAACCGGGACAGGGGTCCGTTGACACTGAAGCTTTCTTT	CASKPGQGSVDTEAFF
NA	NA	TRBV24-1	TRBJ2-5	TGTGCCACCAGTGATCGAGGAGTCCAAGAGACCCAGTACTTC	CATSDRGVQETQYF
TRBD1	NA	TRBV15	TRBJ1-5	TGTGCCACCAGCCCCGACAGGGTTGACAATCAGCCCCAGCATTTT	CATSPDRVDNQPQHF
NA	few	TRBV5-1	TRBJ2-5	TGCGCCAGCAGCTGGGGCCGGGGGAAAGAGACCCAGTACTTC	CASSWGRGKETQYF
NA	NA	TRBV4-1	TRBJ1-1	TGCGCCAGCAGCCAAGATCGGGGAGGCACTGAAGCTTTCTTT	CASSQDRGGTEAFF
TRBD1	NA	TRBV30	TRBJ1-6	TGTGCCTGGAGTGTACGGCAGGGGGTTAGTTCACCCCTCCACTTT	CAWSVRQGVSSPLHF
TRBD1	NA	TRBV5-1	TRBJ1-1	TGCGCCAGCAGCCTCGGGACAGGGGCCCCCACAATTAAAACTGAAGCTTTCTTT	CASSLGTGAPTIKTEAFF
NA	NA	TRBV10-1	TRBJ2-4	TGCGCCAGCAGTGAGAATAGCCGCCCAAACATTCAGTACTTC	CASSENSRPNIQYF
NA	NA	TRBV13	TRBJ2-6	TGTGCCAGCAGCTCCTCCATAAGACAGGCACAAAGCTCTGGGGCCAACGTCCTGACTTTC	CASSSSIRQAQSSGANVLTF
NA	NA	TRBV5-6	TRBJ1-2	TGTGCCAGCAGCTTGTATAGCACCGACTATGGCTACACCTTC	CASSLYSTDYGYTF
NA	NA	TRBV5-1	TRBJ2-1	TGCGCCAGCAGCTTGTTCAGGGCCTCAGGCAATGAGCAGTTCTTC	CASSLFRASGNEQFF
TRBD1	NA	TRBV7-9	TRBJ1-6	TGTGCCAGCAGCCCGGACAGGGGCGGGAATAATTCACCCCTCCACTTT	CASSPDRGGNNSPLHF
NA	NA	TRBV6-2/TRBV6-3	TRBJ2-1	TGTGCCAGCAGTCACTCCGGGATCTACGTCAATGAGCAGTTCTTC	CASSHSGIYVNEQFF
TRBD1	NA	TRBV4-1	TRBJ1-2	TGCGCCAGCAGCCACCCCAGACAGGGTGGCTATGGCTACACCTTC	CASSHPRQGGYGYTF
TRBD1	NA	TRBV29-1	TRBJ1-2	TGCAGCGTTTCGACCGGACAGGGGCCCTATGGCTACACCTTC	CSVSTGQGPYGYTF
NA	NA	TRBV30	TRBJ2-3	TGTGCCTGGAGTTCTGTAGCGAGCACAGATACGCAGTATTTT	CAWSSVASTDTQYF
TRBD2	NA	TRBV5-4	TRBJ2-3	TGTGCCAGCAGCAAACGGGAGGACACAGATACGCAGTATTTT	CASSKREDTDTQYF
TRBD1	NA	TRBV15	TRBJ1-2	TGTGCCACCAGCAGAGACCTGGGGACAGATGGCTACACCTTC	CATSRDLGTDGYTF
TRBD1	NA	TRBV6-5	TRBJ1-1	TGTGCCAGCAGACGACAGGGAGAGAACACTGAAGCTTTCTTT	CASRRQGENTEAFF
TRBD2	NA	TRBV6-4	TRBJ2-3	TGTGCCAGCAGTGAAGTGATAGCGGGGGGCACAGATACGCAGTATTTT	CASSEVIAGGTDTQYF
NA	NA	TRBV7-9	TRBJ2-7	TGTGCCAGCAGCTTAGTGGGCGGACACTCCTACGAGCAGTACTTC	CASSLVGGHSYEQYF
TRBD2	NA	TRBV7-6	TRBJ2-2	TGTGCCAGCAGTTCCGGGACTAGCAAGACCGGGGAGCTGTTTTTT	CASSSGTSKTGELFF
NA	NA	TRBV24-1	TRBJ2-1	TGTGCCACCAGTGTAACGCAGGGCACTTACAATGAGCAGTTCTTC	CATSVTQGTYNEQFF
NA	NA	TRBV5-1	TRBJ2-5	TGCGCCAGCAGCTTGACCTGGGACTCCCGATTTAAACAAGAGACCCAGTACTTC	CASSLTWDSRFKQETQYF
TRBD2	NA	TRBV5-5	TRBJ2-1	TGTGCCAGCAGCAAGACTAGCGGGACCTACAATGAGCAGTTCTTC	CASSKTSGTYNEQFF
TRBD2	few	TRBV19	TRBJ2-2	TGTGCCAGTAGTATAAGCGGGAGCAACACCGGGGAGCTGTTTTTT	CASSISGSNTGELFF
NA	NA	TRBV5-4	TRBJ1-4	TGTGCCAGCAGCCCCGGGAGGCGGGAAAAACTGTTTTTT	CASSPGRREKLFF
TRBD1	NA	TRBV4-3	TRBJ2-2	TGCGCCAGCAGACCAGGACAGGCGGCCGGGGAGCTGTTTTTT	CASRPGQAAGELFF
NA	few	TRBV9	TRBJ2-3	TGTGCCAGCAGCGTAGTCCCACAAAACACAGATACGCAGTATTTT	CASSVVPQNTDTQYF
NA	NA	TRBV7-9	TRBJ2-1	TGTGCCAGCAGCTTAGAACCAGCGGTCTACAATGAGCAGTTCTTC	CASSLEPAVYNEQFF
NA	NA	TRBV5-1	TRBJ2-7	TGCGCCAGCAGCTTGGCCTACCCTTTTCTCGAGCAGTACTTC	CASSLAYPFLEQYF
NA	NA	TRBV29-1	TRBJ2-2	TGCAGCGTTGTCCTAGCCGGGGAGCTGTTTTTT	CSVVLAGELFF
NA	NA	TRBV10-1	TRBJ2-1	TGCGCCAGCAGTGGAGGATTGGGGCGCAGGGTGTGGGGGGTCCCTAATGAGCAGTTCTTC	CASSGGLGRRVWGVPNEQFF
NA	NA	TRBV18	TRBJ1-2	TGTGCCAGCTCACCACCGGGGAGTACGGGGAACTATGGCTACACCTTC	CASSPPGSTGNYGYTF
TRBD1	NA	TRBV7-9	TRBJ2-5	TGTGCCAGCAGCTTAAAACCCGGGACAGCCGACCGGGAGACCCAGTACTTC	CASSLKPGTADRETQYF
TRBD2	NA	TRBV5-1	TRBJ2-1	TGCGCCAGCCACAGCGGGAGGAGCGGGGATGAGCAGTTCTTC	CASHSGRSGDEQFF
NA	NA	TRBV3-1/TRBV3-2	TRBJ2-1	TGTGCCAGCAGCCCAGGGGCATACAATGAGCAGTTCTTC	CASSPGAYNEQFF
NA	NA	TRBV20-1	TRBJ1-3	TGCAGTGCTAGAGTTCAGTACACCATATATTTT	CSARVQYTIYF
TRBD1	NA	TRBV6-5	TRBJ1-5	TGTGCCAGCAGACGAACAGGGGTCGGTCAGCCCCAGCATTTT	CASRRTGVGQPQHF
TRBD1	NA	TRBV18	TRBJ1-3	TGTGCCAGCTCACCGAACAGGGGGCGCCCGGGAAACACCATATATTTT	CASSPNRGRPGNTIYF
NA	NA	TRBV5-1	TRBJ2-5	TGCGCCAGCAGTAATAGTAAAGAGACCCAGTACTTC	CASSNSKETQYF
TRBD1	NA	TRBV7-9	TRBJ2-7	TGTGCCAGCAGCCCTTTCAGGGGGTACCAGTACGAGCAGTACTTC	CASSPFRGYQYEQYF